This T cell receptor beta chain was sequenced for a study of type 1 regulatory T cells. Across the whole study: T-allo10 is an in vitro-generated, Tr1-enriched CD4 T cell product specific for alloantigen.

On this clonotype itself: Its antigen is currently unknown.

Germline V gives CDR1 KGHDR, CDR2 SFDVKD. CDR3 size: 15 residues. J lost 8 bases, V lost 5 bases, and 10 bases had no gene match. Using its own MiXCR run on the reads, TCRdb lists one record per CDR3 protein. The data hold roughly 60,000 distinct CDR3 sequences, with approximately 67% observed a single time. Specimen: cultured non-Tr1 T cells, either the whole culture or a sorted T cell fraction (not recorded which). V gene TRBV24-1 combines with J gene TRBJ2-1, with 8 bases that match TRBD2. This receptor was obtained from a human donor in good health. CDR3 DNA: TGTGCCACCAGTGGATTCGCGGGAGGATTTGATGAGCAGTTCTTC. It yields the protein CATSGFAGGFDEQFF.